A single sample is the source of the 8 T cell receptor beta chains below, sequenced in a study of vaccination effects on CD4 cells after COVID-19. The data were produced by immunoSEQ multiplex PCR, yet TCRdb's version contains in-frame clones alone and is incomplete. There are more than 8,500 clones in the sample; around 76% occur only once, and about 10% lies in the top ten. No antigen has been assigned to these receptors. When ten to eleven days of culture had elapsed, CD4+ T cells were isolated. Each participant was given two doses of one vaccine (BNT162b2 or mRNA-1273). Source: CD4+ T cells from PBMCs cultured without peptide, taken after COVID-19 vaccination. These receptors were obtained from a human donor who received a COVID-19 vaccine.

The gene calls are TRBV4-1 and TRBJ2-6; no clear D gene. CDR3 length: 17 amino acids. Trimming took 2 bases from V and 0 from J, leaving 11 bases between them. Germline CDR1 MGHRA, CDR2 YSYEKL. In DNA, the CDR3 is TGCGCCAGCAGCCAACTCCTGAGCCCCTCTGGGGCCAACGTCCTGACTTTC. This translates into CASSQLLSPSGANVLTF.

This clone came up a few times. The V call is TRBV4-1, the J call TRBJ2-1; 9 bases are shared with TRBD2. V shed 4 bases, J shed 6 bases, and the junction held 10 bases outside the gene matches. Germline CDR1 and CDR2: MGHRA and YSYEKL. This CDR3 has 16 residues. The CDR3 here is CASSLETSGRFNEQFF. In nucleotides, the CDR3 is TGCGCCAGCAGCCTGGAGACTAGCGGAAGGTTCAATGAGCAGTTCTTC.

The gene calls are TRBV6-2 or TRBV6-3 and TRBJ1-5; 9 bases line up with TRBD1. Germline loops: CDR1 MNHEY, CDR2 SVGEGT. CDR3 length equals 16 residues. Trimming at V came to 5 bases and at J to 6 bases, leaving 11 bases not matched to a gene. Here the CDR3 reads CASSLRDRARRQPQHF. In nucleotides, the CDR3 is TGTGCCAGCAGTCTCCGGGACAGGGCGCGACGTCAGCCCCAGCATTTT.

This clone has only a few counts. The CDR3 spells CASSGRGSEKLFF. The DNA for the CDR3 is TGTGCCAGCTCAGGGAGGGGGTCGGAAAAACTGTTTTTT. V is TRBV5-6 and J is TRBJ1-4, with D perhaps matching TRBD1 (6 bases). Germline values: CDR1 SGHDT, CDR2 YYEEEE. V was clipped by 7 bases and J by 8 bases, with 15 bases between them. CDR3 length: 13 amino acids.

The gene calls are TRBV5-1 and TRBJ2-5; 8 bases are a match to TRBD2. In germline, CDR1 is SGHRS, CDR2 YFSETQ. V gave up 4 bases and J gave up 2 bases; unmatched junction bases: 4. The CDR3 consists of 14 residues. CDR3 bases: TGCGCCAGCAGCCGGGGGACTAGTCAAGAGACCCAGTACTTC. Protein product: CASSRGTSQETQYF.

The genes are TRBV5-5 and TRBJ1-1; 8 nucleotides line up with TRBD1. Germline loops: CDR1 SGHKS, CDR2 YYEKEE (reference sequence). There are 16 residues in the CDR3. The V gene end was trimmed by 3 bases and the J gene end by 1 base; junction bases not matched to a gene: 8. The CDR3 loop is CASSSQGAGGNTEAFF. CDR3 sequence (DNA): TGTGCCAGCAGCTCCCAGGGGGCAGGTGGGAACACTGAAGCTTTCTTT.

The chain joins TRBV27 to TRBJ1-2, with D uncertain. The V end lost 6 bases, the J end lost 2 bases, and 16 bases lay between the germline ends. CDR3 size: 15 residues. CDR1 is MNHEY, CDR2 SMNVEV, per germline (reference sequence). As DNA, the CDR3 is TGTGCCAGCAGCCCCGAGGGTAGGTTGAACTATGGCTACACCTTC. Its protein is CASSPEGRLNYGYTF.

This chain joins TRBV6-5 and TRBJ1-2; D unresolved. CDR3 size: 13 residues. Germline V gene sequence: CDR1 MNHEY, CDR2 SVGAGI. V shed 0 bases and J shed 4 bases, with 6 bases lying between them. This CDR3 reads CASSYSIGYGYTF. The DNA for the CDR3 is TGTGCCAGCAGTTACTCGATTGGCTATGGCTACACCTTC.